The present T cell receptor beta chain was sequenced within a study of cytomegalovirus exposure and HLA in healthy donors. Both 60 Vbeta primers and 13 Jbeta primers went into the PCR. Profiled with immunoSEQ multiplex PCR; TCRdb holds only in-frame clones, not every one. The top ten hold around 2.7% of the sample, which has about 70,000 clones, around 62% seen once. Germline V gene lookup returns CDR1 MNHEY and CDR2 SVGAGI. The CDR3 runs to 15 residues. Trimming left V 4 bases short and J 7 bases short, with 14 bases between. In regard to this clone: Its matching antigen is unknown.

The study, taken as a whole, reports: Evidence from a later analysis indicated that most CMV-associated TCR beta chains looked HLA-restricted. Accounts indicate the classifier identified cytomegalovirus status with strong specificity and sensitivity. In vitro data verified a few CMV-associated chains as specific for CMV antigens. The authors later linked a missense DCLRE1C variant to TCR beta V- and J-gene trimming.

This receptor was identified in a man aged 25 to 45 in good health and CMV-seronegative. Source material: PBMCs. The chain combines TRBV6-5 with TRBJ1-6; no reliable D call. The CDR3 loop reads CASSLKRAGNSPLHF. The CDR3 nucleotides read TGTGCCAGCAGTTTAAAGAGGGCAGGAAATTCACCCCTCCACTTT.